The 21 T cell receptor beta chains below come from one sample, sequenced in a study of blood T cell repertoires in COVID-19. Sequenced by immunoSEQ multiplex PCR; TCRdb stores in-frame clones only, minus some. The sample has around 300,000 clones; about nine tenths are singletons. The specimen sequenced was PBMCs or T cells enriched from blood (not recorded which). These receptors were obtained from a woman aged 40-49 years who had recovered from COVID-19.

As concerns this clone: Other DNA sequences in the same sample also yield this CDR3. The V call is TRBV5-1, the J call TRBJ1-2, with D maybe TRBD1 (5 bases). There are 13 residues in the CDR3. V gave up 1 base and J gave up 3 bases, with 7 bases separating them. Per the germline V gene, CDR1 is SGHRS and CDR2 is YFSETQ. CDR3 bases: TGCGCCAGCAGCTTGCCGGGGGACTATGGCTACACCTTC. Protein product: CASSLPGDYGYTF.

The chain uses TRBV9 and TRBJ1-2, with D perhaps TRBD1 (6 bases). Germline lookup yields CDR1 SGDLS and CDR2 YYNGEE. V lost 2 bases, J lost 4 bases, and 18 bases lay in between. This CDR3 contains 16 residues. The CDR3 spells CASSVMDRRGPYGYTF. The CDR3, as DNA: TGTGCCAGCAGCGTCATGGACCGGCGGGGGCCCTATGGCTACACCTTC.

The CDR3 sequence: CASSYRQGVNYGYTF. As DNA, the CDR3 is TGCGCCAGCAGCTATCGACAGGGGGTTAACTATGGCTACACCTTC. This chain joins TRBV5-1 and TRBJ1-2, with 9 positions matching TRBD1. CDR1 and CDR2 (germline): SGHRS, YFSETQ. This CDR3 has 15 residues. V dropped 3 bases and J dropped 1; count of bases not matched to a gene: 4.

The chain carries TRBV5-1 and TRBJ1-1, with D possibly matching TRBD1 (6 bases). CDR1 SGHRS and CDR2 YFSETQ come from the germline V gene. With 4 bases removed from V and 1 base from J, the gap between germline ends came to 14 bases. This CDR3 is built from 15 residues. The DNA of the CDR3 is TGCGCCAGCAGCCACTCACAGGGCCCGAACACTGAAGCTTTCTTT. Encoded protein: CASSHSQGPNTEAFF.

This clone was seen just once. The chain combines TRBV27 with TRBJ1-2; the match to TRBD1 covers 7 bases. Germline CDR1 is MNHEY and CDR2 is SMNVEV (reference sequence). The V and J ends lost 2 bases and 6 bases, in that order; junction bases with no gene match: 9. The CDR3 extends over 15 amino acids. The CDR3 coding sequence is TGTGCCAGCAGTTTAGGGGTCACAGGGGCCCATGGCTACACCTTC. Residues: CASSLGVTGAHGYTF.

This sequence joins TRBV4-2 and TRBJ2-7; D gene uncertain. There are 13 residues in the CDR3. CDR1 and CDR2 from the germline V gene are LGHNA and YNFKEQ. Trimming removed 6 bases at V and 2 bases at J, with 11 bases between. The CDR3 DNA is TGTGCCAGCAGTCGAGAGACTGCCTACGAGCAGTACTTC. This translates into CASSRETAYEQYF.

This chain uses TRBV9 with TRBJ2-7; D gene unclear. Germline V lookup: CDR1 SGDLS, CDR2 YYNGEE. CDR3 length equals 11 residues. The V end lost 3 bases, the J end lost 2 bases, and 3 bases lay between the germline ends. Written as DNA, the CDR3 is TGTGCCAGCAGCGCCGCCTACGAGCAGTACTTC. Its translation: CASSAAYEQYF.

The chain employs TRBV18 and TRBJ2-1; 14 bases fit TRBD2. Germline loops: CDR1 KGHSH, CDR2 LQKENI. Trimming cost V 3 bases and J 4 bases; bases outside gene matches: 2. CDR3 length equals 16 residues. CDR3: CASSPTSGGDYNEQFF. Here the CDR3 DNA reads TGTGCCAGCTCACCGACTAGCGGGGGGGATTACAATGAGCAGTTCTTC.

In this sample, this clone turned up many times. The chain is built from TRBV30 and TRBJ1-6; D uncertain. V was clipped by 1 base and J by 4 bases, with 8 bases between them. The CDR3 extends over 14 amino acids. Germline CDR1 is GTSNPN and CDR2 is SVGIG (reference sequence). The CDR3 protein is CAWSAGGYNSPLHF. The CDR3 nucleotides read TGTGCCTGGAGTGCGGGTGGATATAATTCACCCCTCCACTTT.

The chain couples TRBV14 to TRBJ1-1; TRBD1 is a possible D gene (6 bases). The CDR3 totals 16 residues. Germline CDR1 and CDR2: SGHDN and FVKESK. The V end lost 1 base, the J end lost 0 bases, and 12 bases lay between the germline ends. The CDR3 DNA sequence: TGTGCCAGCAGCCAAGCCACGGGACACCTGAACACTGAAGCTTTCTTT. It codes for CASSQATGHLNTEAFF. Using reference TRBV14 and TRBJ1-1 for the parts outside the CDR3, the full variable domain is EAGVTQFPSHSVIEKGQTVTLRCDPISGHDNLYWYRRVMGKEIKFLLHFVKESKQDESGMPNNRFLAERTGGTYSTLKVQPAELEDSGVYFCASSQATGHLNTEAFFGQGTRLTVV.

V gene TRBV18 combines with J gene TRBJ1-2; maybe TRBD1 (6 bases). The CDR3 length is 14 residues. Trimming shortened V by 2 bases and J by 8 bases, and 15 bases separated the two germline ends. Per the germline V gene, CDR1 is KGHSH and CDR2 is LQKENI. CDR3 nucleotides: TGTGCCAGCTCACCAGGAGGACAGTCGAACGGCTACACCTTC. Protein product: CASSPGGQSNGYTF.

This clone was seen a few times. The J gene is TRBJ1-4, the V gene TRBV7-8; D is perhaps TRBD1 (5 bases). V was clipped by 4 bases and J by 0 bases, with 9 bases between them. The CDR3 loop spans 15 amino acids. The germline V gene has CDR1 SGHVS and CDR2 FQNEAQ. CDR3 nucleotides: TGTGCCAGCAGCTCGACAGAGGCAACTAATGAAAAACTGTTTTTT. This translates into CASSSTEATNEKLFF.

CDR3 nucleotide sequence: TGTGCCAGCAGTTCATATACCGGGACAGCCTACGAGCAGTACTTC. It is translated as CASSSYTGTAYEQYF. The J gene is TRBJ2-7, the V gene TRBV5-5; 7 positions agree with TRBD1. Germline loops: CDR1 SGHKS, CDR2 YYEKEE (reference sequence). V was pared by 5 bases and J by 2 bases, with 10 bases of the junction left unmatched. This CDR3 has 15 amino acids.

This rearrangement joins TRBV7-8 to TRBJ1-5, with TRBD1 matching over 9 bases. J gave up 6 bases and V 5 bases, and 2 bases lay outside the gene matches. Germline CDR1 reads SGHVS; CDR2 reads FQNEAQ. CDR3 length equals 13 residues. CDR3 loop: CASSGDRVQPQHF. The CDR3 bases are TGTGCCAGCAGCGGGGACAGGGTTCAGCCCCAGCATTTT.

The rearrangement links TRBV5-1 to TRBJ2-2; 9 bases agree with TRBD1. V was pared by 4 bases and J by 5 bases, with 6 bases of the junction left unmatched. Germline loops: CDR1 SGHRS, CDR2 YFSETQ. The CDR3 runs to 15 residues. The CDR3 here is CASSPGTGLTGELFF. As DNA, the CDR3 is TGCGCCAGCAGCCCAGGGACAGGGTTGACCGGGGAGCTGTTTTTT.

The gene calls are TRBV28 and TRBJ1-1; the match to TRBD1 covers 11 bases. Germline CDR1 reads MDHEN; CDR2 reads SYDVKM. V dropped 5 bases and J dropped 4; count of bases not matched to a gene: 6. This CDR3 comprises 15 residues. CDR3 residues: CASSPSGQGATEAFF. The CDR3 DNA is TGTGCCAGCAGTCCCTCCGGACAGGGGGCCACTGAAGCTTTCTTT. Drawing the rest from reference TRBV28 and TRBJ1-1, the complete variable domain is DVKVTQSSRYLVKRTGEKVFLECVQDMDHENMFWYRQDPGLGLRLIYFSYDVKMKEKGDIPEGYSVSREKKERFSLILESASTNQTSMYLCASSPSGQGATEAFFGQGTRLTVV.

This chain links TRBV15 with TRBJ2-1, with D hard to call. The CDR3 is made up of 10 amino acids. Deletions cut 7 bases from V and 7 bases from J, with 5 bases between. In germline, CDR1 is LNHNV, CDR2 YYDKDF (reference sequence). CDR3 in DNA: TGTGCCACCACGCGGAATGAGCAGTTCTTC. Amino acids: CATTRNEQFF.

The CDR3 bases are TGTGCCAGCAGCTCTCAAGAGACCCAGTACTTC. This sequence encodes CASSSQETQYF. The chain joins TRBV5-4 to TRBJ2-5, with no clear D. Germline values: CDR1 SGHNT, CDR2 YYREEE (reference sequence). The V gene lost 3 bases and the J gene lost 2 bases, with 2 bases spanning the gap. CDR3 size: 11 residues.

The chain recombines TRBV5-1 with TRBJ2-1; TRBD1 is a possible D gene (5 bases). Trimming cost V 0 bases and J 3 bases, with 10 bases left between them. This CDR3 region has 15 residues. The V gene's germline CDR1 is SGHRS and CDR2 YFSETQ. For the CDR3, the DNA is TGCGCCAGCAGCTTGGACAGGATCGGCTACAATGAGCAGTTCTTC. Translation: CASSLDRIGYNEQFF.

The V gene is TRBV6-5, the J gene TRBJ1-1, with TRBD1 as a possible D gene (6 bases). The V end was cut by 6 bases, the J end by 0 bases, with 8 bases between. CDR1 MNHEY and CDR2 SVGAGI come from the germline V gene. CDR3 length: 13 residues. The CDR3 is CASRGAVNTEAFF. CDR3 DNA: TGTGCCAGCAGGGGGGCCGTGAACACTGAAGCTTTCTTT.

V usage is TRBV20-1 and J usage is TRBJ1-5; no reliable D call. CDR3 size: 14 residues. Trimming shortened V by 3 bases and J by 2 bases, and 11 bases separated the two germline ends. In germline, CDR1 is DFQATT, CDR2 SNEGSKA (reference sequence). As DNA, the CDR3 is TGCAGTGCTAGTAGGACTTTCCGCAATCAGCCCCAGCATTTT. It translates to CSASRTFRNQPQHF.